These 21 T cell receptor beta chains were sequenced from one sample in a study of blood T cell repertoires in COVID-19. The data were produced by immunoSEQ multiplex PCR, yet TCRdb's version contains in-frame clones alone and is incomplete. The data show about 140,000 clones, with approximately 80% seen just once and 4.5% to 5% held by the top ten. The source material was peripheral blood. These receptors all come from a woman older than 75 with active or convalescent COVID-19.

V is TRBV7-2 and J is TRBJ1-6; a weak D match, TRBD1 (5 bases). The germline gives CDR1 SGHTA, CDR2 FQGNSA. Trimming removed 1 base at V and 10 bases at J, with 20 bases between. This CDR3 region has 17 residues. The CDR3 DNA is TGTGCCAGCAGCTTAGGAAGGAGGGGAACCGGGGAATCACCCCTCCACTTT. Residues: CASSLGRRGTGESPLHF. The variable domain in full, with the rest retrieved from reference TRBV7-2 and TRBJ1-6, is GAGVSQSPSNKVTEKGKDVELRCDPISGHTALYWYRQSLGQGLEFLIYFQGNSAPDKSGLPSDRFSAERTGGSVSTLTIQRTQQEDSAVYLCASSLGRRGTGESPLHFGNGTRLTVT.

The CDR3 here is CASSRGGDQPQHF. The CDR3, as DNA: TGTGCCAGCAGCCGAGGAGGGGATCAGCCCCAGCATTTT. V usage is TRBV11-2 and J usage is TRBJ1-5; tentative D call: TRBD1 (5 bases). Germline V gives CDR1 SGHAT, CDR2 FQNNGV. The CDR3 has 13 residues. V was clipped by 5 bases and J by 5 bases, with 10 bases between them.

This clone was picked up one time. This chain uses TRBV7-8 with TRBJ1-1; TRBD1 is a possible D gene (6 bases). CDR3 length: 15 residues. The V gene's germline CDR1 is SGHVS and CDR2 FQNEAQ. V dropped 3 bases and J dropped 4 bases, with 15 bases sitting between them. CDR3: CASSLDSFLGTEAFF. Here the CDR3 DNA reads TGTGCCAGCAGCTTGGACAGCTTCTTGGGCACTGAAGCTTTCTTT. Full variable domain (outside the CDR3, taken from reference TRBV7-8 and TRBJ1-1): GAGVSQSPRYKVAKRGQDVALRCDPISGHVSLFWYQQALGQGPEFLTYFQNEAQLDKSGLPSDRFFAERPEGSVSTLKIQRTQQEDSAVYLCASSLDSFLGTEAFFGQGTRLTVV.

The V gene is TRBV9, the J gene TRBJ1-6; 7 bases map to TRBD1. Germline values: CDR1 SGDLS, CDR2 YYNGEE. The CDR3 consists of 15 residues. The V segment lost 1 base and the J segment 10 bases; nucleotides outside the gene matches: 8. The CDR3 loop reads CASSVTPDRASPLHF. CDR3 bases: TGTGCCAGCAGCGTAACCCCCGACAGGGCCTCACCCCTCCACTTT.

The rearrangement joins TRBV10-2 to TRBJ2-7, with D maybe TRBD2 (5 bases). Germline CDR1 reads WSHSY; CDR2 reads SAAADI. V gave up 2 bases and J gave up 2 bases, with 13 bases separating them. The CDR3 spans 15 residues. CDR3 in DNA: TGCGCCAGCAGTGAGACGCCAAGCGGTACCTACGAGCAGTACTTC. Amino acid sequence: CASSETPSGTYEQYF.

The V gene is TRBV24-1, the J gene TRBJ2-3, with D hard to call. The germline CDR1 and CDR2 sequences are KGHDR and SFDVKD. This CDR3 is built from 14 residues. Trimming cost V 4 bases and J 6 bases, with 13 bases left between them. CDR3 sequence (DNA): TGTGCCACCAGTGAAGGTAACCCAGGCGATACGCAGTATTTT. Translating gives CATSEGNPGDTQYF.

This clone showed up just once. V gene TRBV2 combines with J gene TRBJ2-2; 7 bases agree with TRBD1. The CDR3 consists of 14 residues. Trimming at V came to 3 bases and at J to 5 bases, leaving 3 bases not matched to a gene. Germline V gene data show CDR1 as SNHLY and CDR2 as FYNNEI. The CDR3 loop is CASSDPGGTGELFF. DNA for the CDR3: TGTGCCAGCAGTGACCCAGGGGGAACCGGGGAGCTGTTTTTT. The entire variable domain, with the rest obtained from reference TRBV2 and TRBJ2-2, is as follows: EPEVTQTPSHQVTQMGQEVILRCVPISNHLYFYWYRQILGQKVEFLVSFYNNEISEKSEIFDDQFSVERPDGSNFTLKIRSTKLEDSAMYFCASSDPGGTGELFFGEGSRLTVL.

V and J are TRBV18 and TRBJ1-4, with 7 bases that match TRBD1. V dropped 2 bases and J dropped 5; count of bases not matched to a gene: 5. The CDR3 consists of 15 residues. Germline values: CDR1 KGHSH, CDR2 LQKENI. CDR3 in DNA: TGTGCCAGCTCACCAACCCCAGGGGGAAATGAAAAACTGTTTTTT. Protein sequence: CASSPTPGGNEKLFF. The variable domain in full, with the rest retrieved from reference TRBV18 and TRBJ1-4, is NAGVMQNPRHLVRRRGQEARLRCSPMKGHSHVYWYRQLPEEGLKFMVYLQKENIIDESGMPKERFSAEFPKEGPSILRIQQVVRGDSAAYFCASSPTPGGNEKLFFGSGTQLSVL.

This chain uses TRBV10-3 with TRBJ1-1; D ambiguous. CDR1 ENHRY and CDR2 SYGVKD come from the germline V gene. The length of the CDR3 is 14 residues. The V end was cut by 5 bases, the J end by 6 bases, with 16 bases between. The CDR3 sequence: CAISKDGSGAEAFF. The DNA of the CDR3 is TGTGCCATCAGTAAAGATGGATCCGGGGCTGAAGCTTTCTTT.

The J gene is TRBJ1-3, the V gene TRBV7-6; perhaps TRBD1 as D (5 bases). V was shortened by 3 bases and J by 0 bases, with 9 bases between the two germline ends. Germline loops: CDR1 SGHVS, CDR2 FNYEAQ. The length of the CDR3 is 15 residues. The CDR3 coding sequence is TGTGCCAGCAGCTTCGGGGGAGACTCTGGAAACACCATATATTTT. As protein: CASSFGGDSGNTIYF.

The chain combines TRBV27 with TRBJ2-1, with 8 bases aligning to TRBD2. The CDR3 extends over 16 amino acids. In germline, CDR1 is MNHEY, CDR2 SMNVEV (reference sequence). The trim removed 2 bases at V and 6 bases at J, leaving 9 bases unmatched. CDR3 in DNA: TGTGCCAGCAGTTTAGAATCGCGGAGCGGGGGCAATGAGCAGTTCTTC. It encodes CASSLESRSGGNEQFF.

The chain links TRBV25-1 to TRBJ1-1; D gene ambiguous. Germline CDR1 is MGHDK and CDR2 is SYGVNS. Trimming took off 4 bases at V and 4 bases at J, with 7 bases between the two ends. This CDR3 spans 12 amino acids. CDR3 coding DNA: TGTGCCAGCAGTGTTGGGAGCACTGAAGCTTTCTTT. Its protein product is CASSVGSTEAFF.

This chain's CDR3 is CASSDLKTQYF. As DNA, the CDR3 is TGTGCCAGTAGTGATCTAAAGACCCAGTACTTC. This sequence joins TRBV19 and TRBJ2-5; D uncertain. The CDR3 consists of 11 residues. Trimming removed 5 bases from V and 6 bases from J, with 7 bases in between. Germline loops: CDR1 LNHDA, CDR2 SQIVND (reference sequence).

This rearrangement joins TRBV11-2 to TRBJ2-7, with D maybe TRBD1 (6 bases). This CDR3 region has 13 residues. Trimming shortened V by 4 bases and J by 3 bases, and 10 bases separated the two germline ends. Germline CDR1 is SGHAT and CDR2 is FQNNGV. The CDR3 spells CASSSGQYYEQYF. CDR3 nucleotide sequence: TGTGCCAGCAGCTCCGGACAGTACTACGAGCAGTACTTC.

The chain couples TRBV6-5 to TRBJ1-1; D is perhaps TRBD1 (5 bases). V lost 4 bases, J lost 2 bases, and 11 bases lay in between. CDR1 is MNHEY and CDR2 is SVGAGI in the germline V gene. CDR3 length equals 14 residues. The CDR3: CASSFRARNTEAFF. The CDR3, as DNA: TGTGCCAGCAGTTTCAGGGCACGAAACACTGAAGCTTTCTTT.

The chain combines TRBV28 with TRBJ1-5; 9 bases agree with TRBD1. CDR1 is MDHEN, CDR2 SYDVKM, per germline. The CDR3 runs 16 residues. V lost 7 bases, J lost 5 bases, and 12 bases stayed unmatched. CDR3 residues: CASKRRLQGAYQPQHF. The DNA for the CDR3 is TGTGCCAGCAAAAGGCGCCTACAGGGGGCTTATCAGCCCCAGCATTTT.

The rearrangement links TRBV6-2 or TRBV6-3 to TRBJ1-5, with D uncertain. Deletions cut 2 bases from V and 9 bases from J, with 5 bases between. Germline V gene sequence: CDR1 MNHEY, CDR2 SVGEGT. The CDR3 length is 11 residues. CDR3 sequence reads: CASSYPGPQHF. In nucleotides, the CDR3 is TGTGCCAGCAGTTACCCAGGGCCCCAGCATTTT.

The chain couples TRBV27 to TRBJ2-7, with 7 bases that match TRBD1. With V trimmed by 5 bases and J by 6 bases, 16 bases remained unmatched. The CDR3 has 16 amino acids. Germline lookup yields CDR1 MNHEY and CDR2 SMNVEV (reference sequence). In DNA, the CDR3 is TGTGCCAGCAGTCACCCCGGGACAGCCCAGGTGAGCGAGCAGTACTTC. Translating it yields CASSHPGTAQVSEQYF.

Here the CDR3 reads CASSLVEGIQYF. The CDR3 nucleotides are TGCGCCAGCAGCTTGGTCGAGGGTATTCAGTACTTC. V usage is TRBV5-1 and J usage is TRBJ2-4; a weak D match, TRBD2 (5 bases). The germline V gene has CDR1 SGHRS and CDR2 YFSETQ. The length of the CDR3 is 12 residues. V lost 0 bases to trimming and J lost 10 bases, with 8 bases between them.

This clone appeared a few times. The V gene is TRBV27, the J gene TRBJ1-2, with D hard to call. The V end was cut by 5 bases, the J end by 3 bases, with 10 bases between. Germline CDR1 MNHEY, CDR2 SMNVEV (reference sequence). The CDR3 has 13 residues. CDR3 bases: TGTGCCAGCAGTCCGGGAGTATACTATGGCTACACCTTC. Translating gives CASSPGVYYGYTF.

The chain carries TRBV5-6 and TRBJ2-1, with unresolved D. V was trimmed by 3 bases and J by 2 bases, leaving 12 bases between them. The CDR3 extends over 15 amino acids. The germline V gene has CDR1 SGHDT and CDR2 YYEEEE. The CDR3 DNA follows: TGTGCCAGCAGCTACTACTCACGGCCCTACAATGAGCAGTTCTTC. Residues: CASSYYSRPYNEQFF.